Listed below are T cell receptor beta chains from one sample, sequenced in a study of STAT5B mutations in CD4+ large granular lymphocyte leukemia. The table came from immunoSEQ multiplex PCR; TCRdb's copy has only in-frame clones and leaves some out. The table records roughly 38,000 clones, 75% to 85% of them present only once. Sequencing was done on a sample of CD4+ T cells from blood buffy coats. The source of these receptors is a human donor in good health. The CDR3 runs from the conserved cysteine through the conserved F or W. The D gene is left open where the match is weak. The size entry is marked missing in some rows and otherwise reads once, few, many or a size class.

abundance: -
d_gene: -
j_gene: TRBJ1-5
v_gene: TRBV5-1
CDR3aa: CASSFRGGNQPQHF
CDR3nt: TGCGCCAGCAGCTTTAGGGGTGGCAATCAGCCCCAGCATTTT

abundance: few
d_gene: -
j_gene: TRBJ1-1
v_gene: TRBV9
CDR3aa: CASAVMNTEAFF
CDR3nt: TGTGCCAGTGCAGTCATGAACACTGAAGCTTTCTTT

abundance: -
d_gene: -
j_gene: TRBJ1-4
v_gene: TRBV2
CDR3aa: CASSVGYNEKLFF
CDR3nt: TGTGCCAGCAGTGTCGGATATAATGAAAAACTGTTTTTT

abundance: -
d_gene: -
j_gene: TRBJ1-4
v_gene: TRBV5-4
CDR3aa: CASSSRGGNEKLFF
CDR3nt: TGTGCCAGCAGCTCCCGGGGGGGAAATGAAAAACTGTTTTTT

abundance: -
d_gene: -
j_gene: TRBJ2-7
v_gene: TRBV6-6
CDR3aa: CASSWGSYYEQYF
CDR3nt: TGTGCCAGCAGTTGGGGCAGTTACTACGAGCAGTACTTC

abundance: -
d_gene: TRBD1
j_gene: TRBJ2-1
v_gene: TRBV2
CDR3aa: CASSNRQGVDEQFF
CDR3nt: TGTGCCAGCAGTAACAGACAGGGGGTGGATGAGCAGTTCTTC

abundance: -
d_gene: TRBD2
j_gene: TRBJ2-5
v_gene: TRBV7-9
CDR3aa: CAARGAGGGETQYF
CDR3nt: TGTGCCGCCCGTGGGGCGGGAGGAGGGGAGACCCAGTACTTC

abundance: -
d_gene: TRBD2
j_gene: TRBJ2-2
v_gene: TRBV4-2
CDR3aa: CASSQDRSGGNTGELFF
CDR3nt: TGTGCCAGCAGCCAAGATCGGAGCGGGGGAAACACCGGGGAGCTGTTTTTT

abundance: -
d_gene: TRBD2
j_gene: TRBJ2-5
v_gene: TRBV18
CDR3aa: CASSPRGLAGSVETQYF
CDR3nt: TGTGCCAGCTCACCACGGGGACTAGCGGGGAGCGTGGAGACCCAGTACTTC

abundance: -
d_gene: -
j_gene: TRBJ2-2
v_gene: TRBV5-1
CDR3aa: CASSLGSGFTGELFF
CDR3nt: TGCGCCAGCAGCTTGGGATCAGGGTTTACCGGGGAGCTGTTTTTT

abundance: -
d_gene: TRBD1
j_gene: TRBJ2-7
v_gene: TRBV6-5
CDR3aa: CASSTTGAAVQYF
CDR3nt: TGTGCCAGCAGTACAACAGGGGCAGCGGTGCAGTACTTC

abundance: -
d_gene: TRBD1
j_gene: TRBJ2-5
v_gene: TRBV2
CDR3aa: CASSESIGQGRETQYF
CDR3nt: TGTGCCAGCAGTGAATCTATTGGACAGGGGCGGGAGACCCAGTACTTC

abundance: -
d_gene: -
j_gene: TRBJ2-7
v_gene: TRBV29-1
CDR3aa: CSVTGTAYEQYF
CDR3nt: TGCAGCGTTACCGGGACGGCTTACGAGCAGTACTTC

abundance: once
d_gene: -
j_gene: TRBJ2-7
v_gene: TRBV11-3
CDR3aa: CASSLGYGADEQYF
CDR3nt: TGTGCCAGCAGCTTAGGTTACGGGGCCGACGAGCAGTACTTC

abundance: -
d_gene: -
j_gene: TRBJ2-7
v_gene: TRBV30
CDR3aa: CAWSVGASEQYF
CDR3nt: TGTGCCTGGAGTGTAGGGGCCTCCGAGCAGTACTTC

abundance: -
d_gene: -
j_gene: TRBJ2-1
v_gene: TRBV6-5
CDR3aa: CASSTTSSYEQFF
CDR3nt: TGTGCCAGCAGTACAACTAGCAGTTATGAGCAGTTCTTC

abundance: -
d_gene: TRBD2
j_gene: TRBJ2-2
v_gene: TRBV11-3
CDR3aa: CASSGGGTSATGELFF
CDR3nt: TGTGCCAGCTCCGGGGGAGGGACTAGTGCCACCGGGGAGCTGTTTTTT

abundance: few
d_gene: -
j_gene: TRBJ2-3
v_gene: TRBV6-6
CDR3aa: CASTDLNTDTQYF
CDR3nt: TGTGCCAGCACCGACCTCAACACAGATACGCAGTATTTT

abundance: few
d_gene: -
j_gene: TRBJ1-2
v_gene: TRBV4-2
CDR3aa: CASSHPTGGAQGYTF
CDR3nt: TGTGCCAGCAGCCATCCAACGGGGGGGGCGCAGGGCTACACCTTC

abundance: -
d_gene: TRBD1
j_gene: TRBJ1-1
v_gene: TRBV7-2
CDR3aa: CASSLGQFFGMNTEAFF
CDR3nt: TGTGCCAGCAGCTTGGGACAGTTCTTTGGCATGAACACTGAAGCTTTCTTT

abundance: once
d_gene: TRBD2
j_gene: TRBJ2-3
v_gene: TRBV7-9
CDR3aa: CASSLGGGSGGSDTQYF
CDR3nt: TGTGCCAGCAGCTTAGGAGGTGGTAGCGGGGGATCAGATACGCAGTATTTT

abundance: -
d_gene: TRBD1
j_gene: TRBJ2-3
v_gene: TRBV7-2
CDR3aa: CASVLPGGDTQYF
CDR3nt: TGTGCCAGCGTACTCCCAGGGGGAGATACGCAGTATTTT

abundance: few
d_gene: -
j_gene: TRBJ2-7
v_gene: TRBV14
CDR3aa: CASSQSGYEYTYEQYF
CDR3nt: TGTGCCAGCAGCCAAAGTGGTTATGAGTACACCTACGAGCAGTACTTC

abundance: -
d_gene: TRBD2
j_gene: TRBJ2-3
v_gene: TRBV7-2
CDR3aa: CASSLGLAGGPDTQYF
CDR3nt: TGTGCCAGCAGCCTCGGACTAGCGGGGGGGCCAGATACGCAGTATTTT

abundance: few
d_gene: TRBD1
j_gene: TRBJ1-4
v_gene: TRBV5-1
CDR3aa: CASRPRDRGEKLFF
CDR3nt: TGCGCCAGCAGGCCTCGGGACAGGGGTGAAAAACTGTTTTTT

abundance: -
d_gene: -
j_gene: TRBJ2-6
v_gene: TRBV2
CDR3aa: CASSVGANVLTF
CDR3nt: TGTGCCAGTTCGGTTGGGGCCAACGTCCTGACTTTC

abundance: -
d_gene: TRBD2
j_gene: TRBJ2-1
v_gene: TRBV18
CDR3aa: CASSPPALAGGPGEQFF
CDR3nt: TGTGCCAGCTCACCACCGGCGCTAGCGGGAGGGCCAGGTGAGCAGTTCTTC

abundance: -
d_gene: -
j_gene: TRBJ2-5
v_gene: TRBV19
CDR3aa: CASSPWGVETQYF
CDR3nt: TGTGCCAGTAGTCCTTGGGGGGTAGAGACCCAGTACTTC

abundance: -
d_gene: TRBD2
j_gene: TRBJ2-7
v_gene: TRBV30
CDR3aa: CAWSPPGGAGTYEQYF
CDR3nt: TGTGCCTGGAGTCCTCCCGGGGGAGCGGGGACCTACGAGCAGTACTTC

abundance: -
d_gene: -
j_gene: TRBJ2-5
v_gene: TRBV6-7
CDR3aa: CASIMGMETQYF
CDR3nt: TGTGCCAGCATCATGGGAATGGAGACCCAGTACTTC

abundance: few
d_gene: -
j_gene: TRBJ2-6
v_gene: TRBV4-1
CDR3aa: CASSQSGRGSGANVLTF
CDR3nt: TGCGCCAGCAGCCAAAGTGGGAGGGGGTCTGGGGCCAACGTCCTGACTTTC

abundance: -
d_gene: TRBD1
j_gene: TRBJ1-2
v_gene: TRBV5-1
CDR3aa: CASSLDRDYGYTF
CDR3nt: TGCGCCAGCAGCCTCGACAGGGACTATGGCTACACCTTC

abundance: few
d_gene: -
j_gene: TRBJ1-1
v_gene: TRBV9
CDR3aa: CASSPVGGMNTEAFF
CDR3nt: TGTGCCAGCAGCCCAGTAGGAGGTATGAACACTGAAGCTTTCTTT

abundance: few
d_gene: TRBD1
j_gene: TRBJ1-1
v_gene: TRBV6-5
CDR3aa: CASSSETGNSEAFF
CDR3nt: TGTGCCAGCAGTTCCGAGACAGGGAACTCTGAAGCTTTCTTT

abundance: -
d_gene: -
j_gene: TRBJ2-7
v_gene: TRBV6-6
CDR3aa: CASSETQGTYEQYF
CDR3nt: TGTGCCAGCAGCGAAACCCAGGGGACGTACGAGCAGTACTTC

abundance: once
d_gene: TRBD1
j_gene: TRBJ2-2
v_gene: TRBV2
CDR3aa: CASSERQGADTGELFF
CDR3nt: TGTGCCAGCAGTGAGCGACAGGGGGCGGACACCGGGGAGCTGTTTTTT

abundance: -
d_gene: TRBD2
j_gene: TRBJ2-7
v_gene: TRBV19
CDR3aa: CASSILGTSGSKQQYF
CDR3nt: TGTGCCAGTAGTATTTTAGGGACTAGCGGCTCTAAACAGCAGTACTTC

abundance: -
d_gene: -
j_gene: TRBJ2-6
v_gene: TRBV19
CDR3aa: CASDTTSSGANVLTF
CDR3nt: TGTGCCAGTGACACCACCTCCTCTGGGGCCAACGTCCTGACTTTC

abundance: -
d_gene: -
j_gene: TRBJ2-2
v_gene: TRBV5-4
CDR3aa: CASSFGAGVTGELFF
CDR3nt: TGTGCCAGCAGCTTCGGCGCAGGGGTGACCGGGGAGCTGTTTTTT

abundance: -
d_gene: -
j_gene: TRBJ1-6
v_gene: TRBV27
CDR3aa: CASSLSYRVNSPLHF
CDR3nt: TGTGCCAGCAGTTTATCATACCGAGTTAATTCACCCCTCCACTTT

abundance: once
d_gene: -
j_gene: TRBJ2-1
v_gene: TRBV6-5
CDR3aa: CATLASYNEQFF
CDR3nt: TGTGCCACCCTCGCGTCCTACAATGAGCAGTTCTTC

abundance: -
d_gene: -
j_gene: TRBJ2-5
v_gene: TRBV19
CDR3aa: CASSTGGLEETQYF
CDR3nt: TGTGCCAGTAGTACCGGGGGACTCGAAGAGACCCAGTACTTC

abundance: -
d_gene: -
j_gene: TRBJ1-3
v_gene: TRBV2
CDR3aa: CASRGADTIYF
CDR3nt: TGTGCCAGCCGGGGGGCGGACACCATATATTTT

abundance: once
d_gene: -
j_gene: TRBJ1-2
v_gene: TRBV5-6
CDR3aa: CASSLGGRSGGYTF
CDR3nt: TGTGCCAGCAGCTTGGGGGGACGCTCGGGGGGCTACACCTTC

abundance: -
d_gene: -
j_gene: TRBJ2-5
v_gene: TRBV20-1
CDR3aa: CSAFQETQYF
CDR3nt: TGCAGTGCTTTCCAAGAGACCCAGTACTTC

abundance: -
d_gene: TRBD2
j_gene: TRBJ2-7
v_gene: TRBV19
CDR3aa: CASSIVGSGYYEQYF
CDR3nt: TGTGCCAGTAGTATAGTTGGTAGCGGGTACTACGAGCAGTACTTC

abundance: -
d_gene: -
j_gene: TRBJ2-7
v_gene: TRBV11-2
CDR3aa: CASSLASLEQYF
CDR3nt: TGTGCCAGCAGCCTCGCCAGCCTCGAGCAGTACTTC

abundance: -
d_gene: -
j_gene: TRBJ1-3
v_gene: TRBV5-1
CDR3aa: CASSLLGLHSGNTIYF
CDR3nt: TGCGCCAGCAGCTTGCTGGGCCTACACTCTGGAAACACCATATATTTT